This is a list of T cell receptor beta chains from one sample in a study of PD-L1 blockade in urothelial cancer. Sequencing used immunoSEQ multiplex PCR; TCRdb keeps in-frame clones, though not all of them. There are 23,000 or so clones in the sample; approximately 86% occur only once, and 1.5% to 2% lies in the top ten. This specimen was PBMCs, taken around atezolizumab (anti-PD-L1) treatment. These TCRs come from a man between 65 and 85 years old with urothelial cancer. CDR3s include the opening cysteine and the closing phenylalanine or tryptophan. The order of the fields is D gene, J gene, V gene, clone size, CDR3 DNA, CDR3 protein. A D gene is named only where the DNA matches it firmly. Where a row states a size, it is once, few, many or the class of an expanded clone; other rows omit it.

>NA|TRBJ1-4|TRBV5-1|NA
TGCGCCAGCAGCTCACAGGGAGTTGGGGAAAAACTGTTTTTT
CASSSQGVGEKLFF
>TRBD2|TRBJ2-7|TRBV27|once
TGTGCCAGCCGGGACTATTCCTACGAGCAGTACTTC
CASRDYSYEQYF
>NA|TRBJ2-1|TRBV6-1|NA
TGTGCCAGCAGTGGAGGCCCCTACAATGAGCAGTTCTTC
CASSGGPYNEQFF
>NA|TRBJ2-7|TRBV27|NA
TGTGCCAGCCACCGTTCGGGGTCCTACGAGCAGTACTTC
CASHRSGSYEQYF
>TRBD1|TRBJ1-2|TRBV27|once
TGTGCCACCTCCCCTATTAGGGGGCAAGGTAGGTACTATGGCTACACCTTC
CATSPIRGQGRYYGYTF
>TRBD1|TRBJ2-7|TRBV5-1|NA
TGCGCCAGCAGCTTAGAGACAGGGTACGAGCAGTACTTC
CASSLETGYEQYF
>TRBD1|TRBJ1-2|TRBV7-9|NA
TGTGCCAGCAGTCACCTTGGGACAGGGATTGACTATGGCTACACCTTC
CASSHLGTGIDYGYTF
>NA|TRBJ2-7|TRBV29-1|NA
TGCAGCGTTCTTGGACATACTTACGAGCAGTACTTC
CSVLGHTYEQYF
>NA|TRBJ1-3|TRBV7-9|NA
TGTGCCAGCAGCTTATGGGGGCTCAAGGATCTTACTGGAAACACCATATATTTT
CASSLWGLKDLTGNTIYF
>TRBD1|TRBJ2-6|TRBV7-6|NA
TGTGCCAGCAGCTTATATGGACAGGGGGCTTCTGGGGCCAACGTCCTGACTTTC
CASSLYGQGASGANVLTF
>TRBD1|TRBJ1-4|TRBV5-1|NA
TGCGCCAGCAGCGACCCGACAGGGACAGGGGAAGATGAAAAACTGTTTTTT
CASSDPTGTGEDEKLFF
>TRBD1|TRBJ2-3|TRBV15|NA
TGTGCCACCAGCAGAGGGGGGACAGGGGCTGATACGCAGTATTTT
CATSRGGTGADTQYF
>NA|TRBJ2-7|TRBV15|NA
TGTGCCACCAGCAGAGAAAGGGGGAACTACGAGCAGTACTTC
CATSRERGNYEQYF
>NA|TRBJ1-4|TRBV27|NA
TGTGCCAGCAGTTTAACGAGGGTAGAAAAACTGTTTTTT
CASSLTRVEKLFF
>TRBD1|TRBJ1-2|TRBV7-8|NA
TGTGCCAGCAGCTTTATGGGGACAGGGGGTCATGGCTACACCTTC
CASSFMGTGGHGYTF
>TRBD2|TRBJ2-1|TRBV28|NA
TGTGCCATCTTGAGCCTAGCGGGAGAATATTCCTACAATGAGCAGTTCTTC
CAILSLAGEYSYNEQFF
>TRBD1|TRBJ2-7|TRBV5-1|NA
TGCGCCAGCAGACGAGGACAGGGGGACGACGAGCAGTACTTC
CASRRGQGDDEQYF
>TRBD2|TRBJ2-1|TRBV14|NA
TGTGCCAGCAGCCACCTTAGCGGGGAATACGATGAGCAGTTCTTC
CASSHLSGEYDEQFF
>NA|TRBJ1-1|TRBV28|NA
TGTGCCAGCAGTTTAGCGGGTTGGAGGAGAGCTAGGACTGAAGCTTTCTTT
CASSLAGWRRARTEAFF
>NA|TRBJ2-5|TRBV18|NA
TGTGCCAGCTCACCAGAGGGTGAGACCCAGTACTTC
CASSPEGETQYF
>NA|TRBJ2-1|TRBV15|NA
TGTGCCACCAGGGACAGAGGCCGCCTTTACAATGAGCAGTTCTTC
CATRDRGRLYNEQFF
>TRBD2|TRBJ2-7|TRBV4-3|NA
TGCGCCAGCAGCCCAAACCTTAGCGGGATCGCCTACGAGCAGTACTTC
CASSPNLSGIAYEQYF
>NA|TRBJ1-2|TRBV28|NA
TGTGCCAGCAGGAACCCCCCGTGGAGGGTCTATGGCTACACCTTC
CASRNPPWRVYGYTF
>NA|TRBJ2-1|TRBV5-6|NA
TGTGCCAGCAGCCCGGGATCTAATGAGCAGTTCTTC
CASSPGSNEQFF
>TRBD1|TRBJ1-2|TRBV4-1|few
TGCGCCAGCAGCCAAGATGCCAGGGGGGCTGGCTACACCTTC
CASSQDARGAGYTF
>NA|TRBJ2-3|TRBV19|NA
TGTGCCAGTAGTATAGCAGCGGGCGACGACTCAGGCACAGATACGCAGTATTTT
CASSIAAGDDSGTDTQYF
>NA|TRBJ1-1|TRBV7-3|NA
TGTGCCAGCAGCCTTACAGGGCACACTGAAGCTTTCTTT
CASSLTGHTEAFF
>NA|TRBJ2-2|TRBV4-3|NA
TGCGCCAGCAGCCAAGATCAGTTGCCCGGGGAGCTGTTTTTT
CASSQDQLPGELFF
>TRBD2|TRBJ2-7|TRBV2|few
TGTGCCAGCAGTATTAGCGGGAGGGCCTACGAGCAGTACTTC
CASSISGRAYEQYF
>TRBD1|TRBJ2-5|TRBV5-1|NA
TGCGCCAGCAGCTTGGCGGGGACAGGGGTATCGAAGACCCAGTACTTC
CASSLAGTGVSKTQYF
>TRBD1|TRBJ2-5|TRBV10-3|NA
TGTGCCACCTTGGGAGGACAGGGGGCGGGCGAGACCCAGTACTTC
CATLGGQGAGETQYF
>TRBD2|TRBJ2-2|TRBV19|NA
TGTGCCAGTAGTATAGGGGTTAGCGGGAGTTGGACCGGGGAGCTGTTTTTT
CASSIGVSGSWTGELFF
>NA|TRBJ2-1|TRBV7-9|NA
TGTGCCAGCAGCACCTACTGGGAGAGCTCCTACAATGAGCAGTTCTTC
CASSTYWESSYNEQFF
>NA|TRBJ1-2|TRBV6-5|NA
TGTGCCAGCAGTTACTCTATGGGACAAGATGGCTACACCTTC
CASSYSMGQDGYTF
>NA|TRBJ1-1|TRBV18|NA
TGTGCCAGCTCACCGGCAGGCATTAACACTGAAGCTTTCTTT
CASSPAGINTEAFF
>NA|TRBJ1-1|TRBV7-3|NA
TGTGCCAGCAGCTCGACCCCCGATAAGGGGGATGCTTTCTTT
CASSSTPDKGDAFF
>TRBD1|TRBJ1-5|TRBV19|NA
TGTGCCAGTAGCAGCGACAGGGGGCGAGGTCAGCCCCAGCATTTT
CASSSDRGRGQPQHF
>TRBD1|TRBJ1-2|TRBV7-9|NA
TGTGCCAGCAGCTCGATGACAGGGGATTTTGGTTTGATTTATGGCTACACCTTC
CASSSMTGDFGLIYGYTF
>NA|TRBJ1-1|TRBV2|NA
TGTGCCAGCAGTCCGATGGCTGCCGGGAGTGGGACTGAAGCTTTCTTT
CASSPMAAGSGTEAFF
>NA|TRBJ1-2|TRBV4-1|NA
TGCGCCAGCAGCCAAGATTCCGGGGTGTTCGACTATGGCTACACCTTC
CASSQDSGVFDYGYTF
>TRBD1|TRBJ2-7|TRBV6-5|NA
TGTGCCAGCAGTTACATGTGGGACAGAACCTACGAGCAGTACTTC
CASSYMWDRTYEQYF
>NA|TRBJ2-7|TRBV9|NA
TGTGCCAGCAGCCCCCTCGGACAGAGGACCTACGAGCAGTACTTC
CASSPLGQRTYEQYF
>NA|TRBJ1-1|TRBV7-9|NA
TGTGCCAGTTCTGAGGGTCTGGAGACTGAAGCTTTCTTT
CASSEGLETEAFF
>NA|TRBJ2-4|TRBV4-3|NA
TGCGCCAGCAGCCAAGAAACTGGGGCCGGCATTCAGTACTTC
CASSQETGAGIQYF
>NA|TRBJ2-7|TRBV7-2|NA
TGTGCCAGCAGCTTAGATAGCGCCACGAGCTACGAGCAGTACTTC
CASSLDSATSYEQYF
>NA|TRBJ2-7|TRBV7-2|NA
TGTGCCAGCAGCTTAGGGGCGACGCAGTCCTACGAGCAGTACTTC
CASSLGATQSYEQYF
>NA|TRBJ2-2|TRBV2|NA
TGTGCCAGCAGTTTAGGGCAGGGAAGAACCGGGGAGCTGTTTTTT
CASSLGQGRTGELFF
>TRBD2|TRBJ2-3|TRBV9|NA
TGTGCCAGCACCAGACTAGCGGGAGGGCCGGGCACAGATACGCAGTATTTT
CASTRLAGGPGTDTQYF